A single sample is the source of the 22 T cell receptor beta chains below, sequenced in a study of human T cells and chemical hapten exposure. Documented time point: patch test 2, 6 weeks after DPC sensitization. Treatment meaning: therapeutic diphenylcyclopropenone sensitization with weekly scalp DPC. TCRdb redid the calling of the RACE reads with MiXCR, one entry per CDR3 protein. Of some 96,000 distinct CDR3 sequences listed, 9.3% are singletons. Sequencing was performed on whole blood, taken in connection with sensitization to the hapten diphenylcyclopropenone (DPC). These receptors all stem from a woman aged 40 to 49 with alopecia areata. Some clones in this sample may be carry-over from other donors' samples.

This chain joins TRBV6-6 and TRBJ1-5; D gene unclear. The germline V gene encodes CDR1 MNHNY and CDR2 SVGAGI (reference sequence). CDR3 length: 12 amino acids. The V end was cut by 7 bases, the J end by 10 bases, with 14 bases between. CDR3: CASTTTGKPQHF. CDR3 DNA sequence: TGTGCCAGCACCACTACCGGGAAACCCCAGCATTTT.

This clonotype appeared a few times. The CDR3 nucleotides are TGTGCCAGCAGCTCCACCCCAGAGTACTTC. Its protein is CASSSTPEYF. This sequence joins TRBV7-9 and TRBJ2-7; D gene unclear. The germline CDR1 and CDR2 sequences are SEHNR and FQNEAQ (reference sequence). The CDR3 consists of 10 residues. Trimming pared 4 bases from V and 11 bases from J, leaving 9 bases between. Variable domain in full (rest from reference TRBV7-9 and TRBJ2-7): DTGVSQNPRHKITKRGQNVTFRCDPISEHNRLYWYRQTLGQGPEFLTYFQNEAQLEKSRLLSDRFSAERPKGSFSTLEIQRTEQGDSAMYLCASSSTPEYFGPGTRLTVT.

The V gene is TRBV11-2, the J gene TRBJ2-1; 9 bases match TRBD2. The CDR3 runs 20 residues. After removal of 2 bases from V and 1 base from J, the junction contained 15 bases not matched to a gene. Per germline, CDR1 SGHAT and CDR2 FQNNGV. CDR3 residues: CASSLRREGLLALSYNEQFF. The CDR3 DNA sequence: TGTGCCAGCAGCTTACGGCGGGAGGGCCTTTTGGCCCTATCCTACAATGAGCAGTTCTTC.

In its sample, this clonotype was seen a few times. The V and J genes are TRBV5-1 and TRBJ1-2, with a weak D call TRBD1 (6 bases). Trimming cost V 3 bases and J 4 bases, with 13 bases left between them. The CDR3 sequence is 14 residues long. The germline CDR1 and CDR2 sequences are SGHRS and YFSETQ. Here the CDR3 reads CASSSARGSYGYTF. Written as DNA, the CDR3 is TGCGCCAGCAGCTCGGCCAGGGGCTCCTATGGCTACACCTTC.

As for this clonotype: One end of the junction fails to match germline, which may point to a read error. This chain uses TRBV18 with TRBJ1-5; D might be TRBD1 (6 bases). The germline V gene encodes CDR1 KGHSH and CDR2 LQKENI. The CDR3 contains 17 residues. The CDR3 reads CASSPRAPGASNQPRHF. CDR3 in DNA: TGTGCCAGCTCACCACGCGCCCCGGGGGCCAGCAATCAGCCCCGGCATTTT.

This chain joins TRBV7-8 and TRBJ2-2, with 7 positions matching TRBD2. The V gene end was trimmed by 4 bases and the J gene end by 0 bases; junction bases not matched to a gene: 2. CDR1 and CDR2 from the germline V gene are SGHVS and FQNEAQ. The CDR3 loop spans 15 amino acids. The CDR3 nucleotides are TGTGCCAGCAGCTGGGACTATTCGAACACCGGGGAGCTGTTTTTT. Translating it yields CASSWDYSNTGELFF.

There are many counts of this clonotype. The chain combines TRBV6-2 or TRBV6-3 with TRBJ2-1, with 8 bases identical to TRBD2. Germline V gives CDR1 MNHEY, CDR2 SVGEGT. V was pared by 0 bases and J by 5 bases, with 3 bases of the junction left unmatched. The CDR3 has 15 residues. The CDR3 bases are TGTGCCAGCAGTTACTCCGGACTAGCCAACAATGAGCAGTTCTTC. It is translated as CASSYSGLANNEQFF.

This clonotype has a count of ten or more. The rearrangement links TRBV3-1 to TRBJ1-1; maybe TRBD1 (6 bases). Germline V gene sequence: CDR1 LGHDT, CDR2 YNNKEL (reference sequence). The V and J ends lost 1 base and 6 bases respectively, with 9 bases between them. This CDR3 contains 13 residues. The CDR3 region has the DNA TGTGCCAGCAGCCAAGTGGGGGCCGCTGAAGCTTTCTTT. Its translation is CASSQVGAAEAFF.

The genes are TRBV7-6 and TRBJ1-5; TRBD1 agrees at 9 bases. Germline V lookup: CDR1 SGHVS, CDR2 FNYEAQ. The CDR3 consists of 14 residues. Trimming at V came to 6 bases and at J to 3 bases, leaving 3 bases not matched to a gene. The CDR3 protein is CASSGQGNNQPQHF. The CDR3 region has the DNA TGTGCCAGCAGTGGACAGGGGAACAATCAGCCCCAGCATTTT.

This clonotype was detected ten times or more. The V gene is TRBV29-1, the J gene TRBJ1-1, with TRBD1 identical over 7 bases. This CDR3 comprises 12 residues. The V segment lost 7 bases and the J segment 3 bases; nucleotides outside the gene matches: 5. Germline lookup yields CDR1 SQVTM and CDR2 ANQGSEA. CDR3 nucleotides: TGCAGCGCTGAGGGGGCGGACACTGAAGCTTTCTTT. Translating it yields CSAEGADTEAFF.

This clonotype was counted between two and nine times. The chain is built from TRBV12-3 or TRBV12-4 and TRBJ2-7, with a possible D match to TRBD1 (5 bases). The CDR3 runs 14 residues. With 3 bases removed from V and 3 bases from J, the gap between germline ends came to 12 bases. CDR3 coding DNA: TGTGCCAGCAGTTTGCTTAGCAGGGACTACGAGCAGTACTTC. This gives the protein CASSLLSRDYEQYF.

This clonotype occurred many times. The chain carries TRBV14 and TRBJ2-3, with D unresolved. Germline lookup yields CDR1 SGHDN and CDR2 FVKESK. The CDR3 is made up of 18 amino acids. V dropped 0 bases and J dropped 1 base, with 17 bases sitting between them. CDR3 sequence: CASSQETGPLPRTDTQYF. The CDR3 bases are TGTGCCAGCAGCCAAGAAACCGGTCCTCTCCCCCGCACAGATACGCAGTATTTT.

CDR3 residues: CASSLVPGHRTDTQYF. The DNA of the CDR3 is TGTGCCAGCAGCCTCGTCCCGGGACATCGCACAGATACGCAGTATTTT. The chain is built from TRBV7-2 and TRBJ2-3, with TRBD1 as a possible D gene (6 bases). V gave up 5 bases and J gave up 1 base, with 16 bases separating them. There are 16 residues in the CDR3. Per germline, CDR1 SGHTA and CDR2 FQGNSA. Full variable domain (rest looked up from reference TRBV7-2 and TRBJ2-3): GAGVSQSPSNKVTEKGKDVELRCDPISGHTALYWYRQSLGQGLEFLIYFQGNSAPDKSGLPSDRFSAERTGGSVSTLTIQRTQQEDSAVYLCASSLVPGHRTDTQYFGPGTRLTVL.

This clonotype was found many times. This rearrangement joins TRBV20-1 to TRBJ2-3; 9 bases are shared with TRBD2. This CDR3 spans 14 amino acids. CDR1 is DFQATT, CDR2 SNEGSKA, per germline (reference sequence). J lost 3 bases, V lost 3 bases, and 4 bases had no gene match. The CDR3 region has the DNA TGCAGTGCTAGTTTGGCGGGAGGGACAGATACGCAGTATTTT. Protein sequence: CSASLAGGTDTQYF.

V and J are TRBV6-5 and TRBJ2-2; D might be TRBD2 (6 bases). Trimming shortened V by 6 bases and J by 4 bases, and 12 bases separated the two germline ends. This CDR3 comprises 14 residues. CDR1 is MNHEY, CDR2 SVGAGI, per germline. The CDR3 bases are TGTGCCAGCAGCGCCGGGACTTTCACCGGGGAGCTGTTTTTT. This sequence encodes CASSAGTFTGELFF.

This clonotype was seen at least ten times. The V and J genes are TRBV6-5 and TRBJ2-1; a possible D gene is TRBD2 (5 bases). From germline, CDR1 is MNHEY and CDR2 SVGAGI. The CDR3 covers 13 residues. The V end was cut by 7 bases, the J end by 8 bases, with 15 bases between. The CDR3 protein is CASTLASRHEQFF. The CDR3 DNA is TGTGCCAGCACCCTAGCTAGTCGGCATGAGCAGTTCTTC.

This clonotype came up a few times. The CDR3 here is CASSHSRTNEQYF. CDR3 in DNA: TGTGCCAGCAGCCATTCTCGGACTAACGAGCAGTACTTC. The chain has TRBV7-8 and TRBJ2-7; a possible D gene is TRBD2 (6 bases). The germline gives CDR1 SGHVS, CDR2 FQNEAQ. V lost 5 bases to trimming and J lost 5 bases, with 13 bases between them. The CDR3 is made up of 13 amino acids. Supplemented by reference TRBV7-8 and TRBJ2-7, the full variable domain reads GAGVSQSPRYKVAKRGQDVALRCDPISGHVSLFWYQQALGQGPEFLTYFQNEAQLDKSGLPSDRFFAERPEGSVSTLKIQRTQQEDSAVYLCASSHSRTNEQYFGPGTRLTVT.

In the case of this clonotype: Given a much more abundant clone one base away, this may be a read error. The chain couples TRBV20-1 to TRBJ1-4, with D possibly matching TRBD1 (5 bases). Germline CDR1 and CDR2: DFQATT and SNEGSKA (reference sequence). The CDR3 contains 14 residues. Trimming pared 6 bases from V and 8 bases from J, leaving 19 bases between. The CDR3 here is CSAPPGDGREKLFF. CDR3 in DNA: TGCAGTGCCCCGCCGGGGGACGGGAGGGAAAAACTGTTTTTT.

This clonotype was detected only a few times. The V and J genes are TRBV7-6 and TRBJ2-7, with D perhaps matching TRBD1 or TRBD2 (5 bases each). The V gene's germline CDR1 is SGHVS and CDR2 FNYEAQ. V was cut by 1 base and J by 1 base, with 8 bases left in between. The CDR3 spans 14 residues. CDR3 in DNA: TGTGCCAGCAGCTTAGGAGGGGAATCCTACGAGCAGTACTTC. Translating gives CASSLGGESYEQYF.

On this clonotype: A much larger clone differs from this one at a single base, so this may be a read error. This chain connects TRBV7-2 to TRBJ1-2; 9 nucleotides line up with TRBD1. CDR1 SGHTA and CDR2 FQGNSA come from the germline V gene. The CDR3 sequence is 16 residues long. The CDR3: CASNLPDRGRSYGYTF. CDR3 sequence (DNA): TGTGCCAGCAACTTACCGGACAGGGGCCGCTCCTATGGCTACACCTTC.

This clonotype was observed many times. The V gene is TRBV20-1, the J gene TRBJ2-3, with 12 bases lining up with TRBD2. CDR1 and CDR2 from the germline V gene are DFQATT and SNEGSKA (reference sequence). CDR3 size: 15 residues. V dropped 5 bases and J dropped 4; count of bases not matched to a gene: 7. Here the CDR3 reads CSAHHGLAGSDTQYF. CDR3 sequence (DNA): TGCAGTGCTCACCACGGACTAGCGGGGTCAGATACGCAGTATTTT.

As to this clonotype: An end of the junction does not agree with germline; a read error may underlie this. This rearrangement joins TRBV19 to TRBJ2-1, with a possible D match to TRBD1 (6 bases). This CDR3 has 15 amino acids. Germline CDR1 is LNHDA and CDR2 is SQIVND (reference sequence). CDR3 region: CASSITGPSNNEQFF. CDR3 in DNA: TGTGCCAGTAGTATCACAGGGCCCTCCAACAATGAGCAGTTCTTC. Together with reference TRBV19 and TRBJ2-1, the CDR3 gives the full variable domain: DGGITQSPKYLFRKEGQNVTLSCEQNLNHDAMYWYRQDPGQGLRLIYYSQIVNDFQKGDIAEGYSVSREKKESFPLTVTSAQKNPTAFYLCASSITGPSNNEQFFGPGTRLTVL.